This T cell receptor beta chain came from a study of cytomegalovirus exposure and HLA in healthy donors. It was with 60 Vbeta and 13 Jbeta primers that the PCR ran. Method: immunoSEQ multiplex PCR; TCRdb's copy keeps in-frame clones and lacks some. The repertoire includes approximately 250,000 clones, roughly 73% of them detected once, and approximately 0.47% sits in the top ten. Trimming pared 4 bases from V and 0 bases from J, leaving 10 bases between. CDR1 and CDR2 (germline): SGHRS, YFSETQ. This CDR3 region has 15 residues. Input material: PBMCs. The sequence derives from a boy aged 5-17 years in good health and CMV-seronegative. V and J are TRBV5-1 and TRBJ1-4; D unresolved. The CDR3 reads CASSTAASTNEKLFF. For the CDR3, the DNA is TGCGCCAGCAGCACGGCGGCTTCAACTAATGAAAAACTGTTTTTT.